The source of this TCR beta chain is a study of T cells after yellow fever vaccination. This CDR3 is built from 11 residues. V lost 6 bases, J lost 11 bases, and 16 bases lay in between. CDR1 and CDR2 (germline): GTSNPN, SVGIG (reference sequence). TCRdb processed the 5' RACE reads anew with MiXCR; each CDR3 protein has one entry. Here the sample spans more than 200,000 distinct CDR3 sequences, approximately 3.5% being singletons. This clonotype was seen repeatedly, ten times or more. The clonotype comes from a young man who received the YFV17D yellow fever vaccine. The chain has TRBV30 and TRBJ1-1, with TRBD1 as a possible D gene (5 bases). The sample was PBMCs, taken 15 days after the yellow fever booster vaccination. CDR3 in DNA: TGTGCCTGCAAAGGAGGGGATCGCGCTTTCTTT. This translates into CACKGGDRAFF.